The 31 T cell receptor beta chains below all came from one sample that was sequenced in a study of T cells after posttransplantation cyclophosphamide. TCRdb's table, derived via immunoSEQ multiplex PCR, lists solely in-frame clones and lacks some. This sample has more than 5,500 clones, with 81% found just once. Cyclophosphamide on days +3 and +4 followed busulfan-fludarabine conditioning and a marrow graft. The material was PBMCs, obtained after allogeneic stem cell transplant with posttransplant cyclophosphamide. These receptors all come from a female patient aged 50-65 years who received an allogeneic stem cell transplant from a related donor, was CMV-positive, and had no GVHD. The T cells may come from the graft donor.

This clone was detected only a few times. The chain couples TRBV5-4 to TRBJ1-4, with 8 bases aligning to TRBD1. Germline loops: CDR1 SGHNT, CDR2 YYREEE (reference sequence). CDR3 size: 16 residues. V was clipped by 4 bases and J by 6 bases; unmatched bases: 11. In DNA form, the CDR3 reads TGTGCCAGCAGCCATGCAACAGGGGGGAGCGATGAAAAACTGTTTTTT. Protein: CASSHATGGSDEKLFF.

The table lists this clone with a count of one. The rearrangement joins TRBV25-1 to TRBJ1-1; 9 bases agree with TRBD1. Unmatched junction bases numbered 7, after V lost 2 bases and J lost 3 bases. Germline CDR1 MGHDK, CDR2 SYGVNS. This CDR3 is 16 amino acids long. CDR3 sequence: CASSEAEDRGDTEAFF. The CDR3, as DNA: TGTGCCAGCAGTGAAGCCGAGGACAGGGGCGACACTGAAGCTTTCTTT.

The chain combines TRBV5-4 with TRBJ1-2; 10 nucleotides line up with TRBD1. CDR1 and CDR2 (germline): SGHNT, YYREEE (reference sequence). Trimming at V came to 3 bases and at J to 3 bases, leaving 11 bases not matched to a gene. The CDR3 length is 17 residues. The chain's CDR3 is CASSSATPGQGHYGYTF. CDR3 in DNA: TGTGCCAGCAGCTCCGCAACACCGGGACAGGGGCACTATGGCTACACCTTC.

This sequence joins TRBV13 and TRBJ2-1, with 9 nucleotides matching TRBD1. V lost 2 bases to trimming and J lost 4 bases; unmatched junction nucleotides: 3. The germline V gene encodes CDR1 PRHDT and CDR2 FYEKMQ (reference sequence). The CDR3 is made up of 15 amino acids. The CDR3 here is CASSLTGGSYNEQFF. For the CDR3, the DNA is TGTGCCAGCAGCTTAACAGGGGGCTCTTACAATGAGCAGTTCTTC.

The CDR3 DNA reads TGTGCCAGCAGCTTGGCCGCGTCTAGCGGGAGCAGGTTCTACGAGCAGTACTTC. Its protein is CASSLAASSGSRFYEQYF. The chain links TRBV5-4 to TRBJ2-7, with 10 positions matching TRBD2. From germline, CDR1 is SGHNT and CDR2 YYREEE (reference sequence). This CDR3 region has 18 residues. The J segment lost 3 bases and the V segment lost 0 bases, leaving 12 bases of the junction unmatched.

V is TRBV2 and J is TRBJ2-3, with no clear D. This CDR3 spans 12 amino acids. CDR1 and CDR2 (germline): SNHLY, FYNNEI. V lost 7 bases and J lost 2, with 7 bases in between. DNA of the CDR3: TGTGCCAGCAATCCTTTCACAGATACGCAGTATTTT. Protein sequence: CASNPFTDTQYF.

The CDR3 DNA is TGTGCCAGCAGCCGCGGGGTTAATTCACCCCTCCACTTT. Amino acids: CASSRGVNSPLHF. The rearrangement joins TRBV7-6 to TRBJ1-6, with no clear D. Germline V CDR1 and CDR2: SGHVS, FNYEAQ. V was pared by 5 bases and J by 6 bases, with 8 bases between. The CDR3 is 13 residues long.

CDR3 nucleotide sequence: TGTGCCAGAAGCCGGGACAGGGAGGAGGTTCAGCCCCAGCATTTT. Translated, it gives CARSRDREEVQPQHF. The chain combines TRBV5-3 with TRBJ1-5; 9 bases fit TRBD1. TRBV5-3 is identified as an open reading frame with a role that is uncertain. The CDR3 contains 15 residues. The trim removed 4 bases at V and 6 bases at J, leaving 8 bases unmatched.

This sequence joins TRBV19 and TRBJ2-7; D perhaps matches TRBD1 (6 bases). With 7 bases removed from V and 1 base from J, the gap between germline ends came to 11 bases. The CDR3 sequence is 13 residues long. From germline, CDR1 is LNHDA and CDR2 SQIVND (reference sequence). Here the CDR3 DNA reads TGTGCCAGTAAGGGGGACATGTCCTACGAGCAGTACTTC. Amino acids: CASKGDMSYEQYF.

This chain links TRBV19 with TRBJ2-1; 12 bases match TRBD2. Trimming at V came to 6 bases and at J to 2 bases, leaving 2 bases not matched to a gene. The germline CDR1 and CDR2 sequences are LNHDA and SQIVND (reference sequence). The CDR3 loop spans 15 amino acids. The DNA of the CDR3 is TGTGCCAGTAGGCTAGCGGGGGGGGCCTACAATGAGCAGTTCTTC. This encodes CASRLAGGAYNEQFF. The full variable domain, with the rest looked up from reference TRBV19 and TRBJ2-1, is DGGITQSPKYLFRKEGQNVTLSCEQNLNHDAMYWYRQDPGQGLRLIYYSQIVNDFQKGDIAEGYSVSREKKESFPLTVTSAQKNPTAFYLCASRLAGGAYNEQFFGPGTRLTVL.

CDR3 residues: CASSSGQGIYGYTF. In nucleotides, the CDR3 is TGTGCCAGCAGTTCGGGACAGGGGATCTATGGCTACACCTTC. This chain connects TRBV6-1 to TRBJ1-2; 10 bases are shared with TRBD1. This CDR3 is built from 14 residues. CDR1 and CDR2 from the germline V gene are MNHNS and SASEGT. V dropped 5 bases and J dropped 4; count of bases not matched to a gene: 4.

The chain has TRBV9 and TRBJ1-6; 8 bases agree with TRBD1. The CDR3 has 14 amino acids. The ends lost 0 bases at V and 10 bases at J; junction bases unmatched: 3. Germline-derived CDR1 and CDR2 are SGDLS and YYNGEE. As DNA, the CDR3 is TGTGCCAGCAGCGTAGACAGGGGGGGCTCACCCCTCCACTTT. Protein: CASSVDRGGSPLHF.

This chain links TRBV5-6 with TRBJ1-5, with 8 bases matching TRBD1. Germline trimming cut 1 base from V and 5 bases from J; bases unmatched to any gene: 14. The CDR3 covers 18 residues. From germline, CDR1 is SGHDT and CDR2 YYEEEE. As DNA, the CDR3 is TGTGCCAGCAGCTTGTTCCCCCGTTCCCAGGGGGCCGATCAGCCCCAGCATTTT. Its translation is CASSLFPRSQGADQPQHF.

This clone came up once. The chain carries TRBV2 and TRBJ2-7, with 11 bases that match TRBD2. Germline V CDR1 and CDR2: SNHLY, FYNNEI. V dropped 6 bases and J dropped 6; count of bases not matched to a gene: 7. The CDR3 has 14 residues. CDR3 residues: CASRIAGGQLEQYF. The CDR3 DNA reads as TGTGCCAGCAGAATAGCGGGGGGGCAGCTCGAGCAGTACTTC.

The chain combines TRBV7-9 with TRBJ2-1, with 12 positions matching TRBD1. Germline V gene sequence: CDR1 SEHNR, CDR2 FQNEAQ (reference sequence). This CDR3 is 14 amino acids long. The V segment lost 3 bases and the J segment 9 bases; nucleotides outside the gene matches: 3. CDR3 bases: TGTGCCAGCAGCTTTGGGACAGGGGGCGTTGAGCAGTTCTTC. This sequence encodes CASSFGTGGVEQFF.

The CDR3 spells CASSSTGGEEKLFF. The CDR3 DNA follows: TGCGCCAGCAGCTCCACAGGGGGTGAAGAAAAACTGTTTTTT. The chain has TRBV5-1 and TRBJ1-4, with 8 bases matching TRBD1. Germline assignment: CDR1 SGHRS and CDR2 YFSETQ. V shed 3 bases, J shed 8 bases, and the junction held 6 bases outside the gene matches. The CDR3 is 14 amino acids.

The DNA of the CDR3 is TGCGCCAGCAGCTTGTCTAGCGGGAGTGGCACAGATACGCAGTATTTT. It encodes CASSLSSGSGTDTQYF. The chain carries TRBV5-1 and TRBJ2-3; TRBD2 matches 10 bases. The CDR3 covers 16 residues. Germline CDR1 SGHRS, CDR2 YFSETQ. Trimming took 1 base from V and 1 from J; bases not matched to a gene: 3.

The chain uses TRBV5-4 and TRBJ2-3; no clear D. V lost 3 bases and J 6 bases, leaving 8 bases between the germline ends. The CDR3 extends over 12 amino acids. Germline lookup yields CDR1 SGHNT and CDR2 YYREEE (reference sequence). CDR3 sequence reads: CASSSLSDTQYF. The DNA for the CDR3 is TGTGCCAGCAGCTCCCTTTCCGATACGCAGTATTTT. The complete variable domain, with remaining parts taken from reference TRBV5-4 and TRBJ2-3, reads ETGVTQSPTHLIKTRGQQVTLRCSSQSGHNTVSWYQQALGQGPQFIFQYYREEENGRGNFPPRFSGLQFPNYSSELNVNALELDDSALYLCASSSLSDTQYFGPGTRLTVL.

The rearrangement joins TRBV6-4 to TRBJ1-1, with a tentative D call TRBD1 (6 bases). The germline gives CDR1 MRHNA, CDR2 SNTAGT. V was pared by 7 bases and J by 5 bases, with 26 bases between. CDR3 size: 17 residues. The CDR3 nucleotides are TGTGCCAGCACCGGTGGGGGGACAAAGGGGGGAGGGACTGAAGCTTTCTTT. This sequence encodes CASTGGGTKGGGTEAFF.

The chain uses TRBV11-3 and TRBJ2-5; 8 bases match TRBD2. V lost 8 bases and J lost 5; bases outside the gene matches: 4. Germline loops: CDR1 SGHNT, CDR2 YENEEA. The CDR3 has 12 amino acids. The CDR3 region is CASGAGDETQYF. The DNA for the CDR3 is TGTGCCAGCGGAGCGGGAGATGAGACCCAGTACTTC.

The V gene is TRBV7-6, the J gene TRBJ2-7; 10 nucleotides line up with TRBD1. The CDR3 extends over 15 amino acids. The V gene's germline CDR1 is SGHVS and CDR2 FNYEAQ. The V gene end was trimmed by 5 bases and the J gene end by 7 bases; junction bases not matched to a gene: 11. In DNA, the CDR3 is TGTGCCAGCAGCCCCCTCCCGACAGGGGGCAGGGAGCAGTACTTC. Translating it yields CASSPLPTGGREQYF.

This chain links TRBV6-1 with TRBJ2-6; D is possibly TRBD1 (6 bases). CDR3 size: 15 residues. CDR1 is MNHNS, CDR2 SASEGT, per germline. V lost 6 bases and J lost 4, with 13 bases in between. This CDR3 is CASRTQGSGANVLTF. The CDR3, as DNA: TGTGCCAGCAGAACTCAGGGGTCCGGGGCCAACGTCCTGACTTTC.

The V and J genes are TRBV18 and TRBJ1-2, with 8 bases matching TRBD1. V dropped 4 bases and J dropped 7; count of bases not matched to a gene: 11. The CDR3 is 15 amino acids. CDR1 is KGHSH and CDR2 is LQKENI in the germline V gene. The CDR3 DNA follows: TGTGCCAGCTCACAAGGGACAGGCGAGACTTTTGGCTACACCTTC. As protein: CASSQGTGETFGYTF.

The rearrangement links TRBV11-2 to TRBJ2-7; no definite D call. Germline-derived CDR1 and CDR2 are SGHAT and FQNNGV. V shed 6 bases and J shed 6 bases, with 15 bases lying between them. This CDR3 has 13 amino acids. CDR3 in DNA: TGTGCCAGCAGTCATTCACCCCTCGGCGAGCAGTACTTC. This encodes CASSHSPLGEQYF.

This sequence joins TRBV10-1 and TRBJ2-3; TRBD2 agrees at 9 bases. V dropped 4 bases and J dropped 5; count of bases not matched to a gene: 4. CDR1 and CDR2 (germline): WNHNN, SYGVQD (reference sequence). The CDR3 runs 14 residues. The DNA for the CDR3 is TGCGCCAGCAGTGGGAGCGGGGGGTTAGATACGCAGTATTTT. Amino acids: CASSGSGGLDTQYF.

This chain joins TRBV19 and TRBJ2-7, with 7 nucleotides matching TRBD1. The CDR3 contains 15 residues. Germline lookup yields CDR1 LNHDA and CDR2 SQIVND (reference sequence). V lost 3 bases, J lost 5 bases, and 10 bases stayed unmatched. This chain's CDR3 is CASSITVQGENEQYF. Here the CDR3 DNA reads TGTGCCAGTAGTATTACCGTCCAGGGGGAGAACGAGCAGTACTTC.

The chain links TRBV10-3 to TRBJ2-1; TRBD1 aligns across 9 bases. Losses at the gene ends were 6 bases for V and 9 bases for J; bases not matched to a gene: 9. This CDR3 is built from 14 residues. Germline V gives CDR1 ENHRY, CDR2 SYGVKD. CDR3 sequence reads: CAIRPGQGLGEQFF. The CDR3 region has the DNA TGTGCCATCAGACCGGGACAGGGTCTGGGTGAGCAGTTCTTC.

The CDR3 sequence is CASSRDLDYGYTF. In nucleotides, the CDR3 is TGTGCCAGCAGTCGGGACTTAGACTATGGCTACACCTTC. The chain combines TRBV2 with TRBJ1-2, with D possibly being TRBD1 (5 bases). Trimming removed 5 bases from V and 3 bases from J, with 10 bases in between. Germline loops: CDR1 SNHLY, CDR2 FYNNEI. This CDR3 contains 13 residues. Full variable domain (remainder filled in from reference TRBV2 and TRBJ1-2): EPEVTQTPSHQVTQMGQEVILRCVPISNHLYFYWYRQILGQKVEFLVSFYNNEISEKSEIFDDQFSVERPDGSNFTLKIRSTKLEDSAMYFCASSRDLDYGYTFGSGTRLTVV.

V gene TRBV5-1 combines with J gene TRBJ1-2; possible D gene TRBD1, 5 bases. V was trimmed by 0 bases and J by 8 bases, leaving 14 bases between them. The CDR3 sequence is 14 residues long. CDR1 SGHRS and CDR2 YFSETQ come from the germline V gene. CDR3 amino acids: CASSLEGEGGGYTF. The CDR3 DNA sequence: TGCGCCAGCAGCTTGGAAGGGGAGGGAGGCGGCTACACCTTC. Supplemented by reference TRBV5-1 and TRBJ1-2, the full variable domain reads KAGVTQTPRYLIKTRGQQVTLSCSPISGHRSVSWYQQTPGQGLQFLFEYFSETQRNKGNFPGRFSGRQFSNSRSEMNVSTLELGDSALYLCASSLEGEGGGYTFGSGTRLTVV.

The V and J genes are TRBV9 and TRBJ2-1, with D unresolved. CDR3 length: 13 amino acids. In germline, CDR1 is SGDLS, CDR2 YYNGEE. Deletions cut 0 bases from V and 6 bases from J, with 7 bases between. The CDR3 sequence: CASSVGMSNEQFF. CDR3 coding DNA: TGTGCCAGCAGCGTAGGAATGAGCAATGAGCAGTTCTTC. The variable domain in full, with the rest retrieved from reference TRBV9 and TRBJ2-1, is DSGVTQTPKHLITATGQRVTLRCSPRSGDLSVYWYQQSLDQGLQFLIQYYNGEERAKGNILERFSAQQFPDLHSELNLSSLELGDSALYFCASSVGMSNEQFFGPGTRLTVL.

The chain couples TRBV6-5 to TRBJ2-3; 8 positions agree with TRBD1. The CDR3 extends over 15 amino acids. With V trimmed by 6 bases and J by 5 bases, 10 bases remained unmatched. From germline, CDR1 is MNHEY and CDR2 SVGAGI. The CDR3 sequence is CASSKDRGVGDTQYF. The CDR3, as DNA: TGTGCCAGCAGCAAAGACAGGGGCGTTGGAGATACGCAGTATTTT.